The 2 T cell receptor beta chains below were found in one sample sequenced in a study of cytomegalovirus exposure and HLA in healthy donors. Clones were read by immunoSEQ multiplex PCR, and TCRdb kept only the in-frame ones, dropping some. Among 150,000 to 200,000 clones, 86% were seen once, and the ten largest hold around 6%. The sequencing sample was made of PBMCs. These receptors all come from a woman aged 25 to 39 in good health and CMV-seronegative.

The chain has TRBV9 and TRBJ1-5, with 7 bases matching TRBD1. Germline V gives CDR1 SGDLS, CDR2 YYNGEE. This CDR3 spans 13 amino acids. J gave up 4 bases and V 4 bases, and 2 bases lay outside the gene matches. DNA of the CDR3: TGTGCCAGCAGCCAGGGGGGAAATCAGCCCCAGCATTTT. This sequence encodes CASSQGGNQPQHF.

The chain employs TRBV6-5 and TRBJ2-7, with no clear D. Trimming removed 6 bases at V and 2 bases at J, with 14 bases between. Germline values: CDR1 MNHEY, CDR2 SVGAGI. The CDR3 loop spans 14 amino acids. CDR3 DNA: TGTGCCAGCAGACGAAAGCGAGACACCTACGAGCAGTACTTC. Translating it yields CASRRKRDTYEQYF.